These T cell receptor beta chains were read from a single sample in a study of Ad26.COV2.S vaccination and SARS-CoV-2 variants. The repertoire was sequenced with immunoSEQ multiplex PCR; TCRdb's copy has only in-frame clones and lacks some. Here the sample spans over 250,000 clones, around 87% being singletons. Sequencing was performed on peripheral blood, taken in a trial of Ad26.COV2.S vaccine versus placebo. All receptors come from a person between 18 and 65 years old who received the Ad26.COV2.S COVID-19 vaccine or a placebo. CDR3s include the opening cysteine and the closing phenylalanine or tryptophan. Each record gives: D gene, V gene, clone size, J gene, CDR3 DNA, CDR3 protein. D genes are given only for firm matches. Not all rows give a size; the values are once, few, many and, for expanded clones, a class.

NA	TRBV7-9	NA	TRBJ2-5	TGTGCCAGCAGCCAAAAACAGAAGGATCAAGAGACCCAGTACTTC	CASSQKQKDQETQYF
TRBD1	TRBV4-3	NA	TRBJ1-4	TGCGCCAGCAGCCTGGACAGGCGTAATGAAAAACTGTTTTTT	CASSLDRRNEKLFF
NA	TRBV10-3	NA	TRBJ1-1	TGTGCCATCAGTGAGTCGAGGGGGGGTGGCACTGAAGCTTTCTTT	CAISESRGGGTEAFF
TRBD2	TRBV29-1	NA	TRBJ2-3	TGCAGCGTTGAAAGCGGGGGGGGCACAGATACGCAGTATTTT	CSVESGGGTDTQYF
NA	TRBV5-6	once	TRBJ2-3	TGTGCCAGCAGCACCCAAGGACTGATTAGCACAGATACGCAGTATTTT	CASSTQGLISTDTQYF
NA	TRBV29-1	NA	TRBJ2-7	TGCAGCGTTGAAGATCCTAGAAGCTACGAGCAGTACTTC	CSVEDPRSYEQYF
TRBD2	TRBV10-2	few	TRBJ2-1	TGCGCCAGCAGTGGTCTAGCGGGAACGTTGGATGAGCAGTTCTTC	CASSGLAGTLDEQFF
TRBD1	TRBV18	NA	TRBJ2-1	TGTGCCAGCTCGCCGGGACAGGGGGTATACAATGAGCAGTTCTTC	CASSPGQGVYNEQFF
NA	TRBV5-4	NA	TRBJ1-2	TGTGCCAGCACCCTCCGGGGGGTCGGCTACACCTTC	CASTLRGVGYTF
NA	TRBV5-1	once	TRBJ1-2	TGCGCCAGCAGCCGACAACTTTCTAACTATGGCTACACCTTC	CASSRQLSNYGYTF
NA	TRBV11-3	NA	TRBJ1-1	TGTGCCAGCGCGCCAGGTGGGAACACTGAAGCTTTCTTT	CASAPGGNTEAFF
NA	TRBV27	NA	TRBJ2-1	TGTGCCAGCAGTTTCCATGACAGATCCTACAATGAGCAGTTCTTC	CASSFHDRSYNEQFF
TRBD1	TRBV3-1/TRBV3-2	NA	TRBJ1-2	TGTGCCAGCCGCACAGGGGGCGGGTATGGCTACACCTTC	CASRTGGGYGYTF
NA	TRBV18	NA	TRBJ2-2	TGTGCCAGCTCACCAACAGGGACCACCGGGGAGCTGTTTTTT	CASSPTGTTGELFF
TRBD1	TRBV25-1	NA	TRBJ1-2	TGTGCCAGCAGTGAAGGGACAGGCCTAAACTATGGCTACACCTTC	CASSEGTGLNYGYTF
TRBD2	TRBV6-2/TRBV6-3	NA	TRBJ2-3	TGTGCCAGCAGTCCCGGGACTAGCCGTAGCACAGATACGCAGTATTTT	CASSPGTSRSTDTQYF
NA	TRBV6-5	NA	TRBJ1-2	TGTGCCAGCAGTTACTCGGAGCGGCAAGGCTACACCTTC	CASSYSERQGYTF
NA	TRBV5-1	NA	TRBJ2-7	TGCGCCAGCAGCTTGGGTGACTACGAGCAGTACTTC	CASSLGDYEQYF
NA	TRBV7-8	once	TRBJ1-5	TGTGCCAGCAGCTTAGCATCCCCCTATCAGCCCCAGCATTTT	CASSLASPYQPQHF
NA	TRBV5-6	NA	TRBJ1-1	TGTGCCAGCAGCTTGGCCGGGGGCGGGACTGAAGCTTTCTTT	CASSLAGGGTEAFF
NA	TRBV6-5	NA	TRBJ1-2	TGTGCCAGCAGTTACGGAGGGGGCTACACCTTC	CASSYGGGYTF
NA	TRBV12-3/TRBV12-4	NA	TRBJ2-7	TGTGCCAGCAGTACAGACAGTGAGCAGTACTTC	CASSTDSEQYF
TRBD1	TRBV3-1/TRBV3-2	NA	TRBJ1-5	TGTGCCAGCAGCCAAGCCGGGACAGGGTCCCAGCCCCAGCATTTT	CASSQAGTGSQPQHF
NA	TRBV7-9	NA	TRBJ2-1	TGTGCCAGCAGCTCGAATAGGGGAAAAGAGGACAATGAGCAGTTCTTC	CASSSNRGKEDNEQFF
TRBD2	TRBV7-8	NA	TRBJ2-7	TGTGCCAGCAGCTTAGCTGGACTAGCGGGACCGGGCGAGCAGTACTTC	CASSLAGLAGPGEQYF
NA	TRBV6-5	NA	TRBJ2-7	TGTGCCAGCACCCGACCGGGACTGCCCCACGAGCAGTACTTC	CASTRPGLPHEQYF
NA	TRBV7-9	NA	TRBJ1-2	TGTGCCAGCAGCTTAGCAGGGGCCTATGGCTACACCTTC	CASSLAGAYGYTF
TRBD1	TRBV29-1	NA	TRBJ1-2	TGCAGCGTTTCAGGGACAGGGCACGGCTACACCTTC	CSVSGTGHGYTF
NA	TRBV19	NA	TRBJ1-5	TGTGCCAGTAGTATAATTCGGGCAGCCGGTCAGCCCCAGCATTTT	CASSIIRAAGQPQHF
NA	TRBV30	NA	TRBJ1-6	TGTGCCTGGAGTGTTCGGAATTCACCCCTCCACTTT	CAWSVRNSPLHF
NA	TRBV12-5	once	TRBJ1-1	TGTGCTAGTGGTTTGGGGACCTTGAGGGGGACTGAAGCTTTCTTT	CASGLGTLRGTEAFF
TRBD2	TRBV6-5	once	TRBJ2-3	TGTGCCAGCAGTTACGGTAGCGGGAGGGCCGGAGATACGCAGTATTTT	CASSYGSGRAGDTQYF
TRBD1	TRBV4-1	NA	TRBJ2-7	TGCGCCAGCAGCCCGGGACAGGGTTCCTACGAGCAGTACTTC	CASSPGQGSYEQYF
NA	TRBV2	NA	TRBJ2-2	TGTGCCAGCGTAGAAGATTTGGCCGGGGAGCTGTTTTTT	CASVEDLAGELFF
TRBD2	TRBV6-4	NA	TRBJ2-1	TGTGCCAGCAGTGCTGCCCCGGGACTAGCGAATGAGCAGTTCTTC	CASSAAPGLANEQFF
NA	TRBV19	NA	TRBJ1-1	TGTGCCAGCCGCGGACTATTAATGAACACTGAAGCTTTCTTT	CASRGLLMNTEAFF
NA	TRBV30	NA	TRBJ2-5	TGTGCCTGGAGTTTCGGTGGTTCGGAGACCCAGTACTTC	CAWSFGGSETQYF
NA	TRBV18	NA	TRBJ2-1	TGTGCCAGCTCACCGGCCCTGGGGAATGAGCAGTTCTTC	CASSPALGNEQFF
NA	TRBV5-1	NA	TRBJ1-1	TGCGCCAGCAGAGAGACCGATACCACTGAAGCTTTCTTT	CASRETDTTEAFF
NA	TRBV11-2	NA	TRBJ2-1	TGTGCCAGCAGCTTATCAGTAGCCTCCTCTCAGTTCTTC	CASSLSVASSQFF
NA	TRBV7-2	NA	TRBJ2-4	TGTGCCAGCAGCTTAGTTAGGGGGAAACGGGAGTGGGACTTC	CASSLVRGKREWDF
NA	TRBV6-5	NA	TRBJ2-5	TGTGCCAGCAGCTGGAGGGGATTTGCGACCCAGTACTTC	CASSWRGFATQYF
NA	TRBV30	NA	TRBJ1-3	TGTGCCTGGAGTCTAGGGTTCTCTGGAAACACCATATATTTT	CAWSLGFSGNTIYF
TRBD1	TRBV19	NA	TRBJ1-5	TGTGCCAGTAGTAACCGGGACAGAAATCAGCCCCAGCATTTT	CASSNRDRNQPQHF
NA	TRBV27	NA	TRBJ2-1	TGTGCCAGCAGTTTATGGCAGGGTGGGAATGAGCAGTTCTTC	CASSLWQGGNEQFF
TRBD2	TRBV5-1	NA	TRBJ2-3	TGCGCCGCTAGACTAGCGGGAGTATCAGATACGCAGTATTTT	CAARLAGVSDTQYF
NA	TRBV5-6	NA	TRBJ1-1	TGTGCCAGCAGCTACGGGGACCGTTCCGCGAACACTGAAGCTTTCTTT	CASSYGDRSANTEAFF
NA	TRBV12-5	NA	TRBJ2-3	TGTGCTACCTCCGAGCGAGATACAGATACGCAGTATTTT	CATSERDTDTQYF
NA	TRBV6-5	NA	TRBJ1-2	TGTGCCAGCAGCAAATCGTATGGCTACACCTTC	CASSKSYGYTF
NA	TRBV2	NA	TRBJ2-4	TGTGCCAGCAGTGAAGCGGGGGGGGCCCTAGCCAAAAACATTCAGTACTTC	CASSEAGGALAKNIQYF
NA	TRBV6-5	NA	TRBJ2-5	TGTGCCAGCAGTATATTGAGGGAGACCCAGTACTTC	CASSILRETQYF
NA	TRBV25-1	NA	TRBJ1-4	TGTGCCAGCAGTGGCGCAGTTTCGGGTGAAAAACTGTTTTTT	CASSGAVSGEKLFF
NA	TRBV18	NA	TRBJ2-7	TGTGCCAGCTCACCACAAGGGGTTGATTACGAGCAGTACTTC	CASSPQGVDYEQYF
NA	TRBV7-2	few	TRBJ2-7	TGTGCCAGCAGGGGCGGTCCAGGGTCCTACGAGCAGTACTTC	CASRGGPGSYEQYF
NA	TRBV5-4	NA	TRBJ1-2	TGTGCCAGCAGCTTGGGGTCGAGGGGATATGGCTACACCTTC	CASSLGSRGYGYTF
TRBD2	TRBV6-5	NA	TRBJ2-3	TGTGCCAGCAGTTTGACTAGCACTGTAGATACGCAGTATTTT	CASSLTSTVDTQYF
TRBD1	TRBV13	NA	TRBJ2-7	TGTGCCAGCAGCCGTCAAGGGACAGGGGGCAACTACGAGCAGTACTTC	CASSRQGTGGNYEQYF
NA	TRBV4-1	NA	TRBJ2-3	TGCGCCAGCAGCCCGGGCCGACAGTCTAGCACAGATACGCAGTATTTT	CASSPGRQSSTDTQYF